Listed below are T cell receptor beta chains from one sample, sequenced in a study of coeliac disease. Sequencing used immunoSEQ multiplex PCR; TCRdb keeps in-frame clones, though not all of them. The table has some 3,300 clones, 40% to 60% seen once. Input material: intraepithelial lymphocytes from the gut. The receptors were gathered from a woman aged 70 to 79 with celiac disease. Each CDR3 is given with its conserved first and last residue. The D gene is left open where the match is weak. Only part of the rows carry a size: once, few, many, or a class if the clone is expanded.

TRBJ1-2,NA,NA,TRBV7-2,CASSPASGDGKTYGYTF,TGTGCCAGCAGCCCCGCATCCGGAGACGGAAAGACCTATGGCTACACCTTC
TRBJ1-2,once,NA,TRBV28,CASSYQGNYGYTF,TGTGCCAGCAGCTACCAGGGAAACTATGGCTACACCTTC
TRBJ1-4,once,NA,TRBV4-1,CASSPGGGSNEKLFF,TGCGCCAGCAGCCCCGGGGGCGGGAGCAATGAAAAACTGTTTTTT
TRBJ2-2,NA,TRBD2,TRBV10-2,CASSDTSVTGELFF,TGCGCCAGCAGTGATACTAGCGTAACCGGGGAGCTGTTTTTT
TRBJ1-1,NA,NA,TRBV13,CASSFSPPGRPEAFF,TGTGCCAGCAGCTTTTCTCCCCCAGGCAGACCTGAAGCTTTCTTT
TRBJ2-1,few,NA,TRBV5-4,CASSPHRSSLYNEQFF,TGTGCCAGCAGCCCACACCGGAGTAGTTTATACAATGAGCAGTTCTTC
TRBJ2-3,NA,TRBD2,TRBV27,CASTGGWDTQYF,TGTGCCAGTACGGGGGGTTGGGATACGCAGTATTTT
TRBJ1-2,NA,TRBD1,TRBV4-3,CASSQLGGWGGVTEYGYTF,TGCGCCAGCAGCCAATTAGGGGGCTGGGGAGGCGTTACGGAGTATGGCTACACCTTC
TRBJ1-2,NA,NA,TRBV15,CATSKARSSGVYGYTF,TGTGCCACCAGCAAGGCACGTTCCTCGGGGGTCTATGGCTACACCTTC
TRBJ2-3,NA,NA,TRBV19,CASSIDPRATDTQYF,TGTGCCAGTAGTATAGATCCCCGCGCCACAGATACGCAGTATTTT
TRBJ2-6,NA,NA,TRBV15,CATSRAQTGANVLTF,TGTGCCACCAGCAGAGCCCAGACTGGGGCCAACGTCCTGACTTTC
TRBJ1-1,NA,NA,TRBV7-9,CASSLGVRTEAFF,TGTGCCAGCAGCTTAGGGGTGAGGACTGAAGCTTTCTTT
TRBJ1-5,medium-sized,NA,TRBV7-9,CASSGDILGLGNQPQHF,TGTGCCAGCAGCGGGGACATTCTAGGGCTAGGCAATCAGCCCCAGCATTTT
TRBJ2-5,NA,NA,TRBV7-2,CASSYRQPQETQYF,TGTGCCAGCAGCTACAGACAGCCCCAAGAGACCCAGTACTTC
TRBJ2-5,NA,TRBD2,TRBV11-2,CASHGRENFGEQYF,TGTGCCAGCCATGGGAGGGAAAATTTTGGAGAGCAGTACTTC
TRBJ2-1,NA,TRBD1,TRBV7-9,CASRSTGDEQFF,TGTGCCAGCAGGTCCACAGGGGACGAGCAGTTCTTC
TRBJ1-6,NA,NA,TRBV25-1,CASSWSSYNSPLHF,TGTGCCAGCAGCTGGAGCTCCTATAATTCACCCCTCCACTTT
TRBJ2-5,NA,TRBD2,TRBV27,CASTSFRTSGGAETQYF,TGTGCCAGCACCTCCTTTCGAACTAGCGGGGGGGCGGAGACCCAGTACTTC
TRBJ2-7,NA,TRBD1,TRBV7-3,CASSSGTGEGYEQYF,TGTGCCAGCAGTTCCGGGACAGGGGAGGGCTACGAGCAGTACTTC
TRBJ2-4,NA,TRBD1,TRBV11-2,CASSGTGPPGIQYF,TGTGCCAGCAGCGGGACAGGCCCGCCAGGCATTCAGTACTTC
TRBJ2-1,medium-sized,NA,TRBV7-9,CASSLDMRDRFF,TGTGCCAGCAGCTTAGATATGAGGGATCGGTTCTTC
TRBJ1-6,NA,NA,TRBV5-6,CASSFGQGPPLHF,TGTGCCAGCAGCTTTGGTCAGGGGCCACCCCTCCACTTT
TRBJ2-1,NA,NA,TRBV10-1,CASSAARGGEQFF,TGCGCCAGCAGTGCGGCTCGAGGAGGTGAGCAGTTCTTC
TRBJ2-7,NA,TRBD2,TRBV9,CASSVGSGGSYEQYF,TGTGCCAGCAGCGTAGGTAGCGGGGGTTCCTACGAGCAGTACTTC
TRBJ2-2,few,TRBD2,TRBV27,CASSPHPSGGGHGELFF,TGTGCCAGCAGTCCACATCCGAGCGGGGGGGGTCACGGGGAGCTGTTTTTT
TRBJ2-1,NA,NA,TRBV7-9,CASSLVTGRNEQFF,TGTGCCAGCAGCTTAGTGACAGGGAGGAATGAGCAGTTCTTC
TRBJ2-3,NA,NA,TRBV7-8,CASRPTGPLTSTDTQYF,TGTGCCAGCAGACCGACAGGTCCTTTAACTAGCACAGATACGCAGTATTTT
TRBJ1-1,NA,NA,TRBV6-1,CASRLRGTEAFF,TGTGCCAGCCGCCTTAGAGGCACTGAAGCTTTCTTT
TRBJ2-1,hyperexpanded,TRBD2,TRBV5-4,CASSSLGGVKGKFF,TGTGCCAGCAGCTCCTTGGGGGGGGTAAAGGGGAAGTTCTTC
TRBJ1-2,few,NA,TRBV6-1,CAAGGEGLGYTF,TGTGCCGCGGGGGGGGAGGGACTTGGCTACACCTTC
TRBJ2-5,few,TRBD2,TRBV19,CASSIVGGDQYF,TGTGCCAGTAGTATAGTGGGGGGGGACCAGTACTTC
TRBJ2-7,NA,NA,TRBV27,CASSLQSYYEQYF,TGTGCCAGCAGTTTACAGTCGTACTACGAGCAGTACTTC
TRBJ2-7,NA,TRBD1,TRBV7-9,CASSPRQGADEQYF,TGTGCCAGCAGCCCCCGACAGGGGGCCGACGAGCAGTACTTC
TRBJ2-2,NA,NA,TRBV25-1,CASSELTGLLNTGELFF,TGTGCCAGCAGTGAATTAACGGGACTTCTGAACACCGGGGAGCTGTTTTTT
TRBJ2-3,NA,TRBD2,TRBV19,CASSIAGGNTDTQYF,TGTGCCAGTAGTATAGCGGGGGGAAACACAGATACGCAGTATTTT
TRBJ2-1,NA,NA,TRBV10-2,CASSLWGYYNEQFF,TGCGCCAGCAGTTTGTGGGGCTACTACAATGAGCAGTTCTTC
TRBJ2-7,once,TRBD2,TRBV27,CATHGFSAGGSYEQYF,TGTGCCACCCACGGTTTTTCGGCGGGGGGTAGCTACGAGCAGTACTTC
TRBJ2-3,medium-sized,TRBD2,TRBV4-1,CASSHRRSSGGALRNTDTQYF,TGCGCCAGCAGCCATCGTCGGTCAAGCGGGGGGGCTTTACGAAACACAGATACGCAGTATTTT
TRBJ1-1,NA,NA,TRBV5-1,CASSLASLQVYTEAFF,TGCGCCAGCAGCTTGGCCTCGTTACAAGTATACACTGAAGCTTTCTTT
TRBJ1-4,NA,NA,TRBV4-3,CASSQDGGEHEKLFF,TGCGCCAGCAGCCAAGATGGGGGGGAGCATGAAAAACTGTTTTTT
TRBJ2-7,few,NA,TRBV18,CASSTDSYEQYF,TGTGCCAGCTCGACAGACAGCTACGAGCAGTACTTC
TRBJ2-3,NA,TRBD1,TRBV9,CASSGQGADTQYF,TGTGCCAGCAGCGGACAGGGGGCAGATACGCAGTATTTT
TRBJ1-2,NA,NA,TRBV5-1,CASSPLTVFGGYTF,TGCGCCAGCAGCCCTCTGACAGTATTTGGTGGCTACACCTTC
TRBJ2-2,few,NA,TRBV5-4,CASSPDRSANTGELFF,TGTGCCAGCAGCCCCGACAGGTCTGCGAACACCGGGGAGCTGTTTTTT
TRBJ1-2,NA,NA,TRBV25-1,CASSSSGTHYYGYTF,TGTGCCAGCAGTAGCTCCGGGACACACTACTATGGCTACACCTTC
TRBJ2-1,NA,TRBD1,TRBV7-9,CASSLPTGSSYNEQFF,TGTGCCAGCAGCTTACCGACAGGGAGCTCCTACAATGAGCAGTTCTTC
TRBJ1-6,few,TRBD1,TRBV5-4,CASSLGGTGNSPLHF,TGTGCCAGCAGCTTGGGGGGGACAGGGAATTCACCCCTCCACTTT
TRBJ2-1,NA,TRBD2,TRBV14,CASSQRLAGGRNEQFF,TGTGCCAGCAGCCAGCGACTAGCGGGGGGGCGAAATGAGCAGTTCTTC
TRBJ2-7,NA,TRBD1,TRBV5-6,CASSPGTAYYEQYF,TGTGCCAGCAGCCCGGGGACAGCGTACTACGAGCAGTACTTC
TRBJ2-5,NA,NA,TRBV7-9,CASTRMGAQETQYF,TGTGCCAGCACCCGAATGGGGGCCCAAGAGACCCAGTACTTC
TRBJ2-7,once,TRBD1,TRBV19,CATADRGYEQYF,TGTGCCACCGCCGACAGGGGCTACGAGCAGTACTTC
TRBJ1-6,medium-sized,NA,TRBV5-6,CASSIGPLGVSALHF,TGTGCCAGCAGCATCGGGCCACTAGGCGTATCGGCCCTCCACTTT
TRBJ2-7,NA,TRBD1,TRBV7-8,CASSFGGQGGTYEQYF,TGTGCCAGCAGCTTCGGGGGACAGGGTGGGACCTACGAGCAGTACTTC